The 5 T cell receptor beta chains presented below share a single source sample, sequenced in a study of monozygotic twins with inflammatory bowel disease. TCRdb re-called the 5' RACE reads and shows each CDR3 protein once, DNA omitted. The table for this sample gives around 380,000 distinct CDR3 sequences. Input material: blood. The receptors stem from a human donor with ulcerative colitis or Crohn's disease, or a healthy co-twin of an affected twin (not recorded which).

This rearrangement joins TRBV10-3 to TRBJ2-7; TCRdb names TRBD1, which stays unverified in the absence of DNA. Germline values: CDR1 ENHRY, CDR2 SYGVKD. The CDR3 contains 12 residues. The CDR3 region is CAIKSGSYEQYF.

CDR3 residues: CASSPPPVSLHGSIEFF. The genes are TRBV7-9 and TRBJ2-1; lacking DNA, the TRBD1 call made by TCRdb goes unchecked. The CDR3 covers 17 residues. Germline CDR1 reads SEHNR; CDR2 reads FQNEAQ (reference sequence).

The J gene is TRBJ2-2, the V gene TRBV11-2. From germline, CDR1 is SGHAT and CDR2 FQNNGV. There are 12 residues in the CDR3. This CDR3 reads CASSLNSGELFF.

This CDR3 is CAWSGGGRGLTYNEQFF. This chain connects TRBV30 to TRBJ2-1; the TCRdb call, TRBD2, lacks DNA for checking. Germline CDR1 and CDR2: GTSNPN and SVGIG (reference sequence). CDR3 length: 17 residues.

V and J are TRBV10-3 and TRBJ2-7; checking the TCRdb D call of TRBD2 is not possible without DNA. Germline loops: CDR1 ENHRY, CDR2 SYGVKD. CDR3 size: 16 residues. CDR3: CAISPTSGSMYHEQYF.